This T cell receptor beta chain was sequenced in a study of early T cells in non-severe SARS-CoV-2 infection. Looking at the study overall: Sequencing of bulk RNA from unsorted whole blood was done, without chain pairing.

Unique molecular identifiers (one per individual cDNA molecule) were attached. Via MiXCR, TCRdb re-called the 5' RACE reads, giving one row per CDR3 protein. The data contain 50,000 to 65,000 distinct CDR3 sequences, 9.1% of them singletons. The study, taken as a whole, reports: Using VDJdb, the matching emphasized anti-spike CD8 responses while missing private and CD4 specificities.

Trimming pared 10 bases from V and 5 bases from J, leaving 16 bases between. CDR3 length: 13 residues. Per the germline V gene, CDR1 is KGHDR and CDR2 is SFDVKD. This clonotype was detected many times. Its specificity is not known. The material sequenced was whole blood. This chain links TRBV24-1 with TRBJ2-5; D not resolved. The TCR sequence derives from an adult who was a healthcare worker with PCR-confirmed SARS-CoV-2 infection or an uninfected control (not recorded which). In DNA, the CDR3 is TGTGCCACTTGGCAGGCCGGTCGGGAGACCCAGTACTTC. Translated: CATWQAGRETQYF.